Following are 26 T cell receptor beta chains from one sample sequenced in a study of T cells in Graves' hyperthyroidism and ophthalmopathy. Using RNA transcripts as the source, TCR beta CDR3 regions were amplified. HTBI primers were employed in a first-round RT-PCR of the TCR CDR3. MiXCR was run by TCRdb on the multiplex PCR reads, yielding one entry per CDR3 protein. The repertoire holds some 370,000 distinct CDR3 sequences, with about a sixth as singletons. Sequenced sample: blood. The source is a woman aged 25 to 39 with Graves' hyperthyroidism that later progressed to Graves' ophthalmopathy.

This chain connects TRBV5-1 to TRBJ2-1, with D perhaps assigned TRBD1 or TRBD2 (5 bases each). The V and J ends lost 5 bases and 6 bases respectively, with 15 bases between them. The CDR3 is made up of 14 amino acids. Germline V lookup: CDR1 SGHRS, CDR2 YFSETQ. The CDR3: CASRPLGERNEQFF. CDR3 in DNA: TGCGCCAGCAGGCCGTTGGGGGAGCGCAATGAGCAGTTCTTC.

The V and J genes are TRBV10-3 and TRBJ2-7, with 8 bases identical to TRBD2. The V and J ends lost 3 bases and 0 bases, in that order; junction bases with no gene match: 7. Germline-derived CDR1 and CDR2 are ENHRY and SYGVKD. The CDR3 is made up of 16 amino acids. CDR3 nucleotides: TGTGCCATCAGTGATACGGGGGGGGACACCTCCTACGAGCAGTACTTC. It translates to CAISDTGGDTSYEQYF.

This clonotype was observed at least ten times. The chain couples TRBV20-1 to TRBJ2-3; tentative D call: TRBD2 (5 bases). V was shortened by 6 bases and J by 6 bases, with 25 bases between the two germline ends. Germline CDR1 reads DFQATT; CDR2 reads SNEGSKA (reference sequence). The CDR3 is made up of 16 amino acids. The CDR3 spells CSAADATSYDFDTQYF. The CDR3 DNA reads TGCAGTGCCGCTGACGCAACTAGTTACGACTTTGATACGCAGTATTTT.

V is TRBV9 and J is TRBJ1-1; D is perhaps TRBD1 (5 bases). Per germline, CDR1 SGDLS and CDR2 YYNGEE. V was clipped by 1 base and J by 1 base, with 8 bases between them. The CDR3 sequence is 14 residues long. CDR3 bases: TGTGCCAGCAGCGTAAAGGGACCGAACACTGAAGCTTTCTTT. This translates into CASSVKGPNTEAFF.

The V call is TRBV20-1, the J call TRBJ2-7, with 9 nucleotides matching TRBD1. Germline-derived CDR1 and CDR2 are DFQATT and SNEGSKA (reference sequence). CDR3 length: 15 residues. The V segment lost 2 bases and the J segment 5 bases; nucleotides outside the gene matches: 10. The CDR3 sequence: CSARPWDRAEDEQYF. The DNA for the CDR3 is TGCAGTGCTAGACCATGGGACAGGGCGGAGGACGAGCAGTACTTC.

This clonotype appeared many times. The J gene is TRBJ2-5, the V gene TRBV4-1, with D maybe TRBD2 (6 bases). V was pared by 4 bases and J by 5 bases, with 23 bases between. The CDR3 has 17 amino acids. CDR1 MGHRA and CDR2 YSYEKL come from the germline V gene. The CDR3 reads CASSRLLVRGSGETQYF. The CDR3 DNA reads as TGCGCCAGCAGCCGACTGTTGGTTCGGGGGAGTGGGGAGACCCAGTACTTC.

This clonotype was observed at least ten times. The chain employs TRBV6-1 and TRBJ2-1; TRBD1 matches at 7 bases. J was trimmed by 8 bases and V by 7 bases; bases with no gene match: 11. Per the germline V gene, CDR1 is MNHNS and CDR2 is SASEGT. The CDR3 has 14 amino acids. This CDR3 reads CASTRDRGLDEQFF. Here the CDR3 DNA reads TGTGCCAGCACCCGGGACAGAGGTTTGGATGAGCAGTTCTTC.

This clonotype showed up many times. V usage is TRBV7-2 and J usage is TRBJ2-2; TRBD2 aligns across 8 bases. V shed 2 bases, J shed 2 bases, and the junction held 4 bases outside the gene matches. This CDR3 spans 16 amino acids. CDR1 SGHTA and CDR2 FQGNSA come from the germline V gene. DNA for the CDR3: TGTGCCAGCAGCTTAACTAGCGGACCTAACACCGGGGAGCTGTTTTTT. Its translation is CASSLTSGPNTGELFF.

This clonotype has ten or more counts. This chain links TRBV28 with TRBJ2-7; 10 nucleotides match TRBD1. The J segment lost 5 bases and the V segment lost 6 bases, leaving 7 bases of the junction unmatched. This CDR3 is 14 amino acids long. The germline gives CDR1 MDHEN, CDR2 SYDVKM. The CDR3 spells CASRPGTGEDEQYF. The DNA of the CDR3 is TGTGCCAGCAGGCCCGGGACAGGGGAGGACGAGCAGTACTTC. The full variable domain, in which reference TRBV28 and TRBJ2-7 provide the parts outside the CDR3, is DVKVTQSSRYLVKRTGEKVFLECVQDMDHENMFWYRQDPGLGLRLIYFSYDVKMKEKGDIPEGYSVSREKKERFSLILESASTNQTSMYLCASRPGTGEDEQYFGPGTRLTVT.

The table lists this clonotype with a few counts. A junction end diverges from the germline sequence, so it may reflect a read error. The chain links TRBV28 to TRBJ2-1, with TRBD2 matching 8 bases. Germline V gene lookup returns CDR1 MDHEN and CDR2 SYDVKM. This CDR3 is built from 15 residues. CDR3 nucleotides: TGTACCAGCAGTTTAAGCGGGAGCCCTTACAATGAGCAGTTCTTC. This translates into CTSSLSGSPYNEQFF.

The chain uses TRBV11-2 and TRBJ2-1; 8 bases line up with TRBD2. Germline V CDR1 and CDR2: SGHAT, FQNNGV. After removal of 1 base from V and 7 bases from J, the junction contained 9 bases not matched to a gene. The CDR3 is 16 residues long. CDR3 DNA sequence: TGTGCCAGCAGCTTAGCCCTTACTAGCGGCTGGAATGAGCAGTTCTTC. This sequence encodes CASSLALTSGWNEQFF.

This clonotype appeared a single time. A read error may be the cause here, since a much bigger clone is one base away. The chain joins TRBV5-1 to TRBJ1-1, with no clear D. Germline V CDR1 and CDR2: SGHRS, YFSETQ. The CDR3 has 13 amino acids. This CDR3 reads CASSPPGATEDFF. CDR3 coding DNA: TGCGCCAGCAGCCCGCCGGGAGCCACTGAAGATTTCTTT. Full variable domain (outside the CDR3, taken from reference TRBV5-1 and TRBJ1-1): KAGVTQTPRYLIKTRGQQVTLSCSPISGHRSVSWYQQTPGQGLQFLFEYFSETQRNKGNFPGRFSGRQFSNSRSEMNVSTLELGDSALYLCASSPPGATEDFFGQGTRLTVV.

The chain uses TRBV10-3 and TRBJ1-5; tentatively, D is TRBD1 (6 bases). Germline-derived CDR1 and CDR2 are ENHRY and SYGVKD. This CDR3 comprises 17 residues. V was trimmed by 10 bases and J by 0 bases, leaving 22 bases between them. For the CDR3, the DNA is TGTGCCAGCCGTTGGGGACACGACGAGAATAGCAATCAGCCCCAGCATTTT. Its protein is CASRWGHDENSNQPQHF.

This clonotype was recorded at least ten times. V gene TRBV28 combines with J gene TRBJ1-4; weak D call: TRBD1 (5 bases). Trimming pared 3 bases from V and 10 bases from J, leaving 18 bases between. CDR3 length: 15 residues. Germline V gene data show CDR1 as MDHEN and CDR2 as SYDVKM. This CDR3 is CASSFLGQREGKLFF. In DNA form, the CDR3 reads TGTGCCAGCAGTTTCCTCGGACAACGGGAGGGAAAACTGTTTTTT. The full variable domain, its missing parts supplied by reference TRBV28 and TRBJ1-4, is DVKVTQSSRYLVKRTGEKVFLECVQDMDHENMFWYRQDPGLGLRLIYFSYDVKMKEKGDIPEGYSVSREKKERFSLILESASTNQTSMYLCASSFLGQREGKLFFGSGTQLSVL.

The chain is built from TRBV7-8 and TRBJ2-1, with D perhaps TRBD2 (6 bases). There are 13 residues in the CDR3. Germline V gene data show CDR1 as SGHVS and CDR2 as FQNEAQ. V lost 8 bases and J lost 10, with 18 bases in between. CDR3 DNA sequence: TGTGCCAGCTTGGGGGGTCCCGGGCGCGAGCAGTTCTTC. Residues: CASLGGPGREQFF.

The DNA for the CDR3 is TGCAGCGTTGAAGATGGTCAGGGGGCGAGGGAGCAGTACTTC. Translating it yields CSVEDGQGAREQYF. V usage is TRBV29-1 and J usage is TRBJ2-7, with 8 bases lining up with TRBD1. Unmatched junction bases numbered 8, after V lost 0 bases and J lost 7 bases. Looked up from germline, CDR1 is SQVTM and CDR2 is ANQGSEA. CDR3 size: 14 residues.

V usage is TRBV27 and J usage is TRBJ2-5; 9 nucleotides align to TRBD2. The trim removed 7 bases at V and 2 bases at J, leaving 8 bases unmatched. Germline V lookup: CDR1 MNHEY, CDR2 SMNVEV (reference sequence). The CDR3 loop spans 15 amino acids. This chain's CDR3 is CASNWAGGNQETQYF. CDR3 bases: TGTGCCAGCAACTGGGCGGGAGGGAATCAAGAGACCCAGTACTTC.

This clonotype was observed once. A much larger clonotype is one base distant, so this may be a read error. The gene calls are TRBV7-2 and TRBJ2-1, with D unresolved. CDR1 and CDR2 from the germline V gene are SGHTA and FQGNSA. The CDR3 extends over 16 amino acids. The CDR3 DNA follows: TGTGCCAGCAGCTTAGTGGTTGTGAGCTCCTACAATGAGCAGTGCTTC. It codes for CASSLVVVSSYNEQCF.

This clonotype was picked up many times. The rearrangement uses TRBV2 and TRBJ1-6, with 9 bases identical to TRBD1. Germline loops: CDR1 SNHLY, CDR2 FYNNEI. The V segment lost 6 bases and the J segment 8 bases; nucleotides outside the gene matches: 5. The CDR3 sequence is 14 residues long. The CDR3 nucleotides read TGTGCCAGCAGGGACAGGGGAGCATATTCACCCCTCCACTTT. Its protein is CASRDRGAYSPLHF.

This clonotype was picked up many times. The chain employs TRBV30 and TRBJ2-7; possibly TRBD1 or TRBD2 for D (5 bases each). Germline CDR1 and CDR2: GTSNPN and SVGIG (reference sequence). This CDR3 is 12 amino acids long. Trimming left V 2 bases short and J 2 bases short, with 7 bases between. This CDR3 reads CAWSRDPYEQYF. The DNA for the CDR3 is TGTGCCTGGAGTAGGGACCCCTACGAGCAGTACTTC.

This clonotype appeared many times. The genes are TRBV3-1 and TRBJ1-2; D not certain. The CDR3 contains 16 residues. Trimming removed 4 bases at V and 4 bases at J, with 19 bases between. From germline, CDR1 is LGHDT and CDR2 YNNKEL (reference sequence). CDR3 loop: CASSPPWGRSSYGYTF. The DNA for the CDR3 is TGTGCCAGCAGCCCACCTTGGGGAAGGAGTAGCTATGGCTACACCTTC. Complete variable domain (other parts from reference TRBV3-1 and TRBJ1-2): DTAVSQTPKYLVTQMGNDKSIKCEQNLGHDTMYWYKQDSKKFLKIMFSYNNKELIINETVPNRFSPKSPDKAHLNLHINSLELGDSAVYFCASSPPWGRSSYGYTFGSGTRLTVV.

The chain employs TRBV28 and TRBJ1-4; D is ambiguous. This CDR3 spans 18 amino acids. The V end was cut by 4 bases, the J end by 5 bases, with 23 bases between. CDR1 MDHEN and CDR2 SYDVKM come from the germline V gene. The CDR3 DNA sequence: TGTGCCAGCAGTTCTCCTATCCTTACAACGGCTTTGAATGAAAAACTGTTTTTT. It codes for CASSSPILTTALNEKLFF. Variable domain in full (rest from reference TRBV28 and TRBJ1-4): DVKVTQSSRYLVKRTGEKVFLECVQDMDHENMFWYRQDPGLGLRLIYFSYDVKMKEKGDIPEGYSVSREKKERFSLILESASTNQTSMYLCASSSPILTTALNEKLFFGSGTQLSVL.

This clonotype was seen at least ten times. V and J are TRBV20-1 and TRBJ2-1; TRBD2 aligns across 14 bases. Trimming removed 6 bases from V and 2 bases from J; junction bases left unmatched: 6. The CDR3 is made up of 16 amino acids. Looked up from germline, CDR1 is DFQATT and CDR2 is SNEGSKA (reference sequence). CDR3: CSAQTSGRATYNEQFF. The CDR3, as DNA: TGCAGTGCGCAGACTAGCGGGAGGGCAACCTACAATGAGCAGTTCTTC.

The chain joins TRBV28 to TRBJ1-1; a possible D gene is TRBD1 (6 bases). This CDR3 spans 14 amino acids. Trimming pared 2 bases from V and 8 bases from J, leaving 15 bases between. CDR1 and CDR2 from the germline V gene are MDHEN and SYDVKM. The CDR3: CASSLTEADREAFF. DNA of the CDR3: TGTGCCAGCAGTTTAACGGAGGCTGACAGGGAAGCTTTCTTT.

This clonotype was counted at least ten times. The chain couples TRBV7-2 to TRBJ1-4; D unresolved. Trimming removed 5 bases from V and 7 bases from J, with 11 bases in between. In germline, CDR1 is SGHTA, CDR2 FQGNSA. The CDR3 is 13 residues long. CDR3 in DNA: TGTGCCAGCAGCCCCGGCCGGATTGAAAAACTGTTTTTT. It encodes CASSPGRIEKLFF.

This clonotype was observed at least ten times. The rearrangement links TRBV6-1 to TRBJ2-3; D is possibly TRBD1 (6 bases). The length of the CDR3 is 18 residues. The V end lost 7 bases, the J end lost 0 bases, and 23 bases lay between the germline ends. The germline CDR1 and CDR2 sequences are MNHNS and SASEGT. CDR3 region: CASTPIQGIRVSTDTQYF. CDR3 bases: TGTGCCAGCACTCCCATCCAGGGGATCCGGGTTAGCACAGATACGCAGTATTTT.